The 13 T cell receptor beta chains in this list originate from one sample, sequenced in a study of beta chain features in type 1 diabetes. Reverse transcription of all isolated RNA meant that expressed TCRB transcripts were sequenced. Assay: immunoSEQ multiplex PCR; the TCRdb copy retains only in-frame clones and omits some. The table records 390,000 or so clones, more than 11% of them present only once. Sequencing was carried out using naive CD4+ T cells from blood. Source of these receptors: a man between 25 and 39 years old in good health.

CDR3 residues: CASSRLAGGPSEQYF. In DNA form, the CDR3 reads TGTGCCAGCAGCCGACTAGCGGGGGGCCCTTCCGAGCAGTACTTC. The rearrangement uses TRBV7-2 and TRBJ2-7; 13 bases align to TRBD2. The CDR3 runs 15 residues. V lost 5 bases and J lost 6; bases outside the gene matches: 7. CDR1 and CDR2 from the germline V gene are SGHTA and FQGNSA.

The rearrangement uses TRBV9 and TRBJ2-1; 7 nucleotides match TRBD1. V lost 3 bases, J lost 0 bases, and 9 bases stayed unmatched. Germline V CDR1 and CDR2: SGDLS, YYNGEE. The CDR3 loop spans 17 amino acids. The CDR3 spells CASSANRDSRSYNEQFF. Here the CDR3 DNA reads TGTGCCAGCAGCGCTAATAGGGACAGCCGCTCCTACAATGAGCAGTTCTTC.

The chain carries TRBV29-1 and TRBJ1-1; 9 bases agree with TRBD1. Germline trimming cut 7 bases from V and 7 bases from J; bases unmatched to any gene: 19. Germline lookup yields CDR1 SQVTM and CDR2 ANQGSEA. This CDR3 region has 16 residues. The CDR3 protein is CSAQRDRAPSSVEAFF. The DNA for the CDR3 is TGCAGCGCCCAAAGGGACAGGGCTCCCTCAAGTGTTGAAGCTTTCTTT.

Only a few counts were recorded for this clone. The chain has TRBV6-1 and TRBJ1-5, with 10 bases fitting TRBD1. Germline lookup yields CDR1 MNHNS and CDR2 SASEGT. The CDR3 totals 14 residues. The trim removed 11 bases at V and 7 bases at J, leaving 11 bases unmatched. For the CDR3, the DNA is TGTGCCCTGAGCCGGGGACAGGGGAAGCAGCCCCAGCATTTT. Its translation is CALSRGQGKQPQHF.

This clone appeared a few times. J is TRBJ2-1 and V is TRBV11-2; the D call may be TRBD1 or TRBD2 (5 bases each). The germline V and J ends were trimmed by 5 bases and 6 bases, with 11 bases remaining between them. Germline CDR1 and CDR2: SGHAT and FQNNGV. The CDR3 runs to 13 residues. CDR3: CASSPVRGNEQFF. CDR3 bases: TGTGCCAGCAGCCCCGTGAGGGGCAATGAGCAGTTCTTC. The complete variable domain, with remaining parts taken from reference TRBV11-2 and TRBJ2-1, reads EAGVAQSPRYKIIEKRQSVAFWCNPISGHATLYWYQQILGQGPKLLIQFQNNGVVDDSQLPKDRFSAERLKGVDSTLKIQPAKLEDSAVYLCASSPVRGNEQFFGPGTRLTVL.

The chain joins TRBV7-9 to TRBJ2-2; no definite D call. Trimming cost V 0 bases and J 4 bases, with 6 bases left between them. This CDR3 is 14 amino acids long. Germline assignment: CDR1 SEHNR and CDR2 FQNEAQ (reference sequence). The CDR3 reads CASSLAPTTGELFF. CDR3 coding DNA: TGTGCCAGCAGCTTAGCCCCAACCACCGGGGAGCTGTTTTTT. Looking up the rest from reference TRBV7-9 and TRBJ2-2 gives the full variable domain: DTGVSQNPRHKITKRGQNVTFRCDPISEHNRLYWYRQTLGQGPEFLTYFQNEAQLEKSRLLSDRFSAERPKGSFSTLEIQRTEQGDSAMYLCASSLAPTTGELFFGEGSRLTVL.

The chain links TRBV7-6 to TRBJ2-5; 8 bases agree with TRBD1. The J segment lost 5 bases and the V segment lost 0 bases, leaving 5 bases of the junction unmatched. The length of the CDR3 is 15 residues. The germline V gene encodes CDR1 SGHVS and CDR2 FNYEAQ. For the CDR3, the DNA is TGTGCCAGCAGCTTAGCACGACAGGGGTCGGAGACCCAGTACTTC. It codes for CASSLARQGSETQYF.

This chain links TRBV29-1 with TRBJ2-1; 9 nucleotides align to TRBD2. V lost 5 bases, J lost 2 bases, and 10 bases stayed unmatched. Germline CDR1 SQVTM, CDR2 ANQGSEA. This CDR3 is 16 amino acids long. In nucleotides, the CDR3 is TGCAGCGTTCTTAGCGGGAGTTCCATGGCCTACAATGAGCAGTTCTTC. This translates into CSVLSGSSMAYNEQFF.

The sample holds a few counts of this clone. This chain connects TRBV2 to TRBJ2-4; D might be TRBD2 (5 bases). The germline V gene has CDR1 SNHLY and CDR2 FYNNEI. This CDR3 has 16 residues. Trimming pared 1 base from V and 3 bases from J, leaving 13 bases between. The CDR3 sequence: CASSEGLAMVKNIQYF. The CDR3 region has the DNA TGTGCCAGCAGTGAAGGGTTAGCGATGGTCAAAAACATTCAGTACTTC.

The chain carries TRBV30 and TRBJ2-2; D ambiguous. Deletions cut 3 bases from V and 2 bases from J, with 7 bases between. Per the germline V gene, CDR1 is GTSNPN and CDR2 is SVGIG (reference sequence). The CDR3 has 13 amino acids. As DNA, the CDR3 is TGTGCCTGGAGATGGTTAAACACCGGGGAGCTGTTTTTT. It codes for CAWRWLNTGELFF.

This clone came up a few times. The chain carries TRBV30 and TRBJ1-1; D ambiguous. The V gene's germline CDR1 is GTSNPN and CDR2 SVGIG (reference sequence). The CDR3 sequence is 14 residues long. The germline V and J ends were trimmed by 0 bases and 3 bases, with 11 bases remaining between them. CDR3 bases: TGTGCCTGGAGTGTATATCTCGTCCACACTGAAGCTTTCTTT. It is translated as CAWSVYLVHTEAFF.

This clone turned up a few times. This chain links TRBV10-3 with TRBJ2-7; either TRBD1 or TRBD2 may fit D (7 bases each). In germline, CDR1 is ENHRY, CDR2 SYGVKD. The CDR3 is 15 residues long. The ends were cut back, 7 bases at V and 3 bases at J, with 19 bases in the middle. CDR3 DNA sequence: TGTGCCATCACCAACGGACTAGGGGGCAACTACGAGCAGTACTTC. This encodes CAITNGLGGNYEQYF.

The chain is built from TRBV7-2 and TRBJ2-1, with D tentatively TRBD2 (6 bases). Trimming left V 4 bases short and J 2 bases short, with 12 bases between. This CDR3 region has 15 residues. From germline, CDR1 is SGHTA and CDR2 FQGNSA. CDR3 loop: CASSSGTGAYNEQFF. The CDR3 nucleotides are TGTGCCAGCAGCTCCGGGACTGGGGCCTACAATGAGCAGTTCTTC.